Each of the 26 T cell receptor beta chains below was sequenced from the same sample in a study of breast tumors, draining lymph nodes, adjacent tissues. MiXCR, run by TCRdb on the multiplex PCR reads, gives a single entry per CDR3 protein. The data contain around 150,000 distinct CDR3 sequences, 30% to 35% of them singletons. Breast cancer patients provided tissue from their axillary draining lymph nodes. Sequencing used axillary lymph node tissue. The receptor set was obtained from a female donor with breast cancer. Some clones in this sample may be carry-over from other donors' samples.

This clonotype was observed at least ten times. A much larger clone lies one base from this, so it may be a read error. V and J are TRBV29-1 and TRBJ2-1; unclear D gene. Germline-derived CDR1 and CDR2 are SQVTM and ANQGSEA. This CDR3 has 15 residues. In DNA, the CDR3 is TGCAGCATTGAGCCCGACCTTGGGGTTTACAATGAGCAGTTCTTC. Residues: CSIEPDLGVYNEQFF.

This clonotype showed up just a few times. The chain couples TRBV6-6 to TRBJ2-2; 9 nucleotides align to TRBD2. Looked up from germline, CDR1 is MNHNY and CDR2 is SVGAGI (reference sequence). V lost 3 bases to trimming and J lost 3 bases; unmatched junction nucleotides: 11. This CDR3 comprises 18 residues. DNA of the CDR3: TGTGCCAGCAGTTATATAAGGGCGGGGGGGCGGTACACCGGGGAGCTGTTTTTT. It is translated as CASSYIRAGGRYTGELFF.

This clonotype was counted many times. The chain links TRBV30 to TRBJ1-4, with 10 bases lining up with TRBD1. The V and J ends lost 6 bases and 6 bases, in that order; junction bases with no gene match: 7. The germline V gene has CDR1 GTSNPN and CDR2 SVGIG (reference sequence). This CDR3 contains 14 residues. CDR3 amino acids: CACPDRGPDEKLFF. Here the CDR3 DNA reads TGTGCCTGCCCCGACAGGGGGCCGGATGAAAAACTGTTTTTT.

Of note for this clonotype: Possible read error: a much larger clone is one base away. In nucleotides, the CDR3 is TGCAGTGCTAAGTCAACAGGGAAGGACGCCTACACCTTC. Translation gives CSAKSTGKDAYTF. The chain joins TRBV20-1 to TRBJ1-2, with a possible D match to TRBD1 (6 bases). V lost 4 bases and J 10 bases, leaving 19 bases between the germline ends. The CDR3 runs 13 residues. Germline assignment: CDR1 DFQATT and CDR2 SNEGSKA (reference sequence).

This clonotype was seen many times. The chain couples TRBV20-1 to TRBJ1-5; D gene ambiguous. The CDR3 totals 12 residues. CDR1 and CDR2 from the germline V gene are DFQATT and SNEGSKA (reference sequence). V gave up 0 bases and J gave up 2 bases, with 2 bases separating them. The CDR3, as DNA: TGCAGTGCTAGAGATGGCAATCAGCCCCAGCATTTT. Translated, it gives CSARDGNQPQHF.

This clonotype was detected ten times or more. The V gene is TRBV19, the J gene TRBJ1-3; no reliable D call. Germline lookup yields CDR1 LNHDA and CDR2 SQIVND (reference sequence). The CDR3 length is 15 residues. Trimming pared 0 bases from V and 2 bases from J, leaving 8 bases between. The CDR3 DNA is TGTGCCAGTAGTATAGAAGGAAGGGCTGGAAACACCATATATTTT. Protein sequence: CASSIEGRAGNTIYF.

This chain uses TRBV7-9 with TRBJ1-1, with 9 bases identical to TRBD1. Germline V gene data show CDR1 as SEHNR and CDR2 as FQNEAQ (reference sequence). This CDR3 spans 13 amino acids. The V and J ends lost 10 bases and 2 bases, in that order; junction bases with no gene match: 5. The CDR3 DNA reads TGTGCCACCAAGGACAGGGGAAACACTGAAGCTTTCTTT. Translation: CATKDRGNTEAFF.

This clonotype came up many times. The CDR3 nucleotides are TGTGCCAGCACCCTTGCAGTATACAATGAGCAGTTCTTC. Translation gives CASTLAVYNEQFF. The chain combines TRBV12-3 or TRBV12-4 with TRBJ2-1; D uncertain. Trimming pared 7 bases from V and 4 bases from J, leaving 11 bases between. CDR3 length equals 13 residues.

This clonotype was observed many times. V is TRBV29-1 and J is TRBJ2-1; the D is unclear. Germline V gene sequence: CDR1 SQVTM, CDR2 ANQGSEA. This CDR3 region has 14 residues. V lost 6 bases, J lost 2 bases, and 14 bases lay in between. CDR3 protein: CSVVVRDPYNEQFF. DNA of the CDR3: TGCAGCGTCGTCGTTAGGGATCCCTACAATGAGCAGTTCTTC.

This clonotype was counted many times. This rearrangement joins TRBV18 to TRBJ2-7, with TRBD1 identical over 9 bases. The CDR3 spans 15 residues. The junction had 10 bases not matched to a gene; V was cut back by 6 bases and J by 4 bases. The germline V gene has CDR1 KGHSH and CDR2 LQKENI. CDR3 loop: CASSPKGQGVYEQYF. As DNA, the CDR3 is TGTGCCAGCTCTCCGAAGGGACAGGGAGTATACGAGCAGTACTTC.

This clonotype was picked up many times. This sequence joins TRBV20-1 and TRBJ1-2; D perhaps matches TRBD1 (5 bases). This CDR3 comprises 13 residues. Per the germline V gene, CDR1 is DFQATT and CDR2 is SNEGSKA (reference sequence). Between the trimmed V and J ends, which lost 0 bases and 4 bases, there was a span of 9 bases. The CDR3 region has the DNA TGCAGTGCTAGAGAAGGACAAGGCTATGGCTACACCTTC. This codes for CSAREGQGYGYTF.

The chain uses TRBV7-9 and TRBJ1-6; a possible D gene is TRBD1 (5 bases). V lost 2 bases to trimming and J lost 7 bases, with 9 bases between them. Per the germline V gene, CDR1 is SEHNR and CDR2 is FQNEAQ (reference sequence). This CDR3 comprises 14 residues. In DNA form, the CDR3 reads TGTGCCAGCAGCTTACGGGACGAGAATTCACCCCTCCACTTT. Its protein product is CASSLRDENSPLHF.

The chain carries TRBV11-2 and TRBJ2-3; TRBD1 aligns across 9 bases. V shed 2 bases, J shed 3 bases, and the junction held 9 bases outside the gene matches. The CDR3 runs 17 residues. The germline gives CDR1 SGHAT, CDR2 FQNNGV. The CDR3 nucleotides read TGTGCCAGCAGCTTAATCTCCGGACAGGGGAGTACAGATACGCAGTATTTT. This gives the protein CASSLISGQGSTDTQYF.

The table lists this clonotype with many counts. The chain combines TRBV11-2 with TRBJ1-6; 8 nucleotides line up with TRBD1. The CDR3 length is 17 residues. V was pared by 0 bases and J by 3 bases, with 4 bases of the junction left unmatched. In germline, CDR1 is SGHAT, CDR2 FQNNGV. CDR3 sequence reads: CASSLEEGTGYNSPLHF. CDR3 DNA: TGTGCCAGCAGCTTAGAAGAAGGGACAGGCTATAATTCACCCCTCCACTTT. Using reference TRBV11-2 and TRBJ1-6 for the parts outside the CDR3, the full variable domain is EAGVAQSPRYKIIEKRQSVAFWCNPISGHATLYWYQQILGQGPKLLIQFQNNGVVDDSQLPKDRFSAERLKGVDSTLKIQPAKLEDSAVYLCASSLEEGTGYNSPLHFGNGTRLTVT.

This clonotype occurred many times. The chain has TRBV10-3 and TRBJ2-2, with D perhaps TRBD1 (6 bases). The CDR3 covers 12 residues. Trimming cost V 11 bases and J 5 bases, with 12 bases left between them. Germline loops: CDR1 ENHRY, CDR2 SYGVKD. In DNA, the CDR3 is TGTGCCCAGCGGACAGCAACCGGGGAGCTGTTTTTT. Translation gives CAQRTATGELFF.

The chain recombines TRBV20-1 with TRBJ1-3; the D is unclear. The germline CDR1 and CDR2 sequences are DFQATT and SNEGSKA (reference sequence). The V gene lost 4 bases and the J gene lost 0 bases, with 7 bases spanning the gap. The CDR3 has 13 amino acids. The CDR3 sequence: CSATWDSGNTIYF. The DNA of the CDR3 is TGCAGTGCTACCTGGGACTCTGGAAACACCATATATTTT.

Many counts were recorded for this clonotype. CDR3 loop: CASSRTGVPDEQYV. The DNA of the CDR3 is TGCGCCAGCAGCCGGACAGGGGTTCCGGACGAGCAGTACGTC. The rearrangement uses TRBV5-1 and TRBJ2-7, with TRBD1 identical over 9 bases. The CDR3 spans 14 residues. CDR1 and CDR2 (germline): SGHRS, YFSETQ. Trimming cost V 4 bases and J 5 bases; bases outside gene matches: 7.

This clonotype showed up many times. The chain joins TRBV19 to TRBJ2-1, with D possibly being TRBD2 (6 bases). The CDR3 is 15 amino acids. Trimming removed 8 bases from V and 4 bases from J, with 18 bases in between. Germline CDR1 and CDR2: LNHDA and SQIVND (reference sequence). CDR3 DNA: TGTGCCAGTCAGAGGGCGGGGACGAGATACAATGAGCAGTTCTTC. It codes for CASQRAGTRYNEQFF.

This clonotype was observed many times. Written as DNA, the CDR3 is TGTGCCAGCAGCACCCGGACCAACGCCAAAAACATTCAGTACTTC. Its translation: CASSTRTNAKNIQYF. This chain joins TRBV7-8 and TRBJ2-4; D remains unclear. Trimming left V 5 bases short and J 1 base short, with 12 bases between. The CDR3 is made up of 15 amino acids. From germline, CDR1 is SGHVS and CDR2 FQNEAQ.

This clonotype was seen at least ten times. A read error is possible here, since a much larger clone lies one base away. V gene TRBV20-1 combines with J gene TRBJ1-6, with D maybe TRBD1 (6 bases). Germline V CDR1 and CDR2: DFQATT, SNEGSKA (reference sequence). This CDR3 contains 15 residues. V gave up 6 bases and J gave up 10 bases, with 22 bases separating them. In nucleotides, the CDR3 is TGCAGTGCCAGAAAGACCAACAGGGAAGCCTCACCCCTCCACTTT. Its protein product is CSARKTNREASPLHF.

This clonotype was recorded at least ten times. The chain joins TRBV9 to TRBJ1-6; no reliable D call. Germline V gene sequence: CDR1 SGDLS, CDR2 YYNGEE. The CDR3 length is 14 residues. V lost 4 bases, J lost 5 bases, and 10 bases lay in between. CDR3 amino acids: CASSQTLDNSPLHF. CDR3 sequence (DNA): TGTGCCAGCAGCCAAACACTTGATAATTCACCCCTCCACTTT.

The V and J genes are TRBV18 and TRBJ1-5; D remains unclear. This CDR3 comprises 16 residues. CDR1 is KGHSH and CDR2 is LQKENI in the germline V gene. Trimming shortened V by 3 bases and J by 2 bases, and 14 bases separated the two germline ends. CDR3 protein: CASSPLPSTGNQPQHF. The DNA for the CDR3 is TGTGCCAGCTCACCCTTACCCAGTACGGGCAATCAGCCCCAGCATTTT.

This clonotype was found many times. This sequence joins TRBV7-2 and TRBJ2-3; D perhaps matches TRBD2 (6 bases). The germline V gene encodes CDR1 SGHTA and CDR2 FQGNSA. The CDR3 length is 14 residues. Trimming removed 3 bases at V and 3 bases at J, with 10 bases between. The CDR3 protein is CASSFDSGTDTQYF. DNA for the CDR3: TGTGCCAGCAGCTTTGATAGCGGTACAGATACGCAGTATTTT.

This clonotype was observed many times. This chain connects TRBV7-2 to TRBJ2-2, with D perhaps TRBD2 (7 bases). The germline CDR1 and CDR2 sequences are SGHTA and FQGNSA. V gave up 3 bases and J gave up 13 bases, with 12 bases separating them. This CDR3 is 12 amino acids long. As DNA, the CDR3 is TGTGCCAGCAGCTTCAGGGGAGGGCGGCTGTTTTTT. Its protein product is CASSFRGGRLFF.

Many counts were recorded for this clonotype. This sequence joins TRBV3-1 and TRBJ2-1; TRBD2 is a possible D gene (7 bases). Trimming pared 1 base from V and 9 bases from J, leaving 13 bases between. The CDR3 has 14 amino acids. Germline V gene data show CDR1 as LGHDT and CDR2 as YNNKEL (reference sequence). The CDR3 spells CASSQAAGAGEQFF. The CDR3 bases are TGTGCCAGCAGCCAAGCTGCGGGGGCAGGTGAGCAGTTCTTC.

Ten or more counts support this clonotype. V usage is TRBV2 and J usage is TRBJ1-4, with D unclear. The V gene's germline CDR1 is SNHLY and CDR2 FYNNEI. The CDR3 loop spans 13 amino acids. V was cut by 6 bases and J by 4 bases, with 9 bases left in between. CDR3 region: CASRGRFNEKLFF. CDR3 DNA: TGTGCCAGCAGAGGACGGTTTAATGAAAAACTGTTTTTT.